What follows are 21 T cell receptor beta chains derived from one specimen sequenced in a study of PD-L1 blockade in urothelial cancer. Time point here: pretreatment peripheral blood. Sequenced by immunoSEQ multiplex PCR; TCRdb stores in-frame clones only, minus some. The repertoire consists of around 45,000 clones, with 75% to 85% occurring once and the leading ten covering around 15%. The sequencing here drew on PBMCs, taken around atezolizumab (anti-PD-L1) treatment. These receptor sequences come from a man aged 55 to 70 with urothelial cancer.

The rearrangement uses TRBV19 and TRBJ1-6, with D unclear. The germline V and J ends were trimmed by 5 bases and 6 bases, with 23 bases remaining between them. Germline V gene data show CDR1 as LNHDA and CDR2 as SQIVND (reference sequence). The CDR3 totals 18 residues. The CDR3 nucleotides read TGTGCCAGTAGTGTGGAGCCCGGGTCCACGGTGGGTAATTCACCCCTCCACTTT. Its translation: CASSVEPGSTVGNSPLHF.

V usage is TRBV28 and J usage is TRBJ2-1, with TRBD2 matching over 10 bases. Germline-derived CDR1 and CDR2 are MDHEN and SYDVKM. The V gene end was trimmed by 6 bases and the J gene end by 6 bases; junction bases not matched to a gene: 2. This CDR3 has 13 residues. CDR3: CASRRTSGNEQFF. The CDR3 DNA sequence: TGTGCCAGCAGACGGACTAGCGGCAATGAGCAGTTCTTC.

The chain employs TRBV4-2 and TRBJ2-7, with 7 bases aligning to TRBD1. The CDR3 has 14 residues. Trimming at V came to 4 bases and at J to 0 bases, leaving 3 bases not matched to a gene. CDR1 and CDR2 from the germline V gene are LGHNA and YNFKEQ. CDR3 bases: TGTGCCAGCAGCCCCGGGACAGTCTCCTACGAGCAGTACTTC. Its protein product is CASSPGTVSYEQYF.

The chain uses TRBV6-6 and TRBJ2-7, with D perhaps matching TRBD2 (5 bases). CDR3 length: 14 amino acids. The germline gives CDR1 MNHNY, CDR2 SVGAGI (reference sequence). V was clipped by 10 bases and J by 6 bases, with 22 bases between them. CDR3 sequence reads: CATRAEAAPSEQYF. CDR3 coding DNA: TGTGCCACCCGGGCGGAGGCAGCCCCCTCCGAGCAGTACTTC.

CDR3 sequence reads: CASPASGGAGELFF. The CDR3 nucleotides read TGTGCCAGCCCGGCTAGCGGGGGGGCCGGGGAGCTGTTTTTT. The chain joins TRBV14 to TRBJ2-2; 12 nucleotides line up with TRBD2. CDR1 SGHDN and CDR2 FVKESK come from the germline V gene. This CDR3 region has 14 residues. V lost 8 bases to trimming and J lost 6 bases; unmatched junction nucleotides: 4.

Only a few counts were recorded for this clone. The genes are TRBV25-1 and TRBJ2-2; the match to TRBD1 covers 10 bases. CDR3 length: 14 amino acids. V lost 6 bases, J lost 4 bases, and 2 bases stayed unmatched. Germline assignment: CDR1 MGHDK and CDR2 SYGVNS. This CDR3 is CASRGTGVTGELFF. The CDR3 DNA reads TGTGCCAGCAGAGGGACAGGGGTCACCGGGGAGCTGTTTTTT.

This clone was detected only a few times. J is TRBJ1-1 and V is TRBV19; TRBD1 aligns across 9 bases. Germline V gene lookup returns CDR1 LNHDA and CDR2 SQIVND (reference sequence). V dropped 7 bases and J dropped 3; count of bases not matched to a gene: 3. There are 13 residues in the CDR3. Written as DNA, the CDR3 is TGTGCCAGTAATGACAGGGGGTACACTGAAGCTTTCTTT. Its protein product is CASNDRGYTEAFF.

The genes are TRBV7-2 and TRBJ2-2; 7 bases align to TRBD1. CDR1 and CDR2 from the germline V gene are SGHTA and FQGNSA. J lost 4 bases, V lost 5 bases, and 4 bases had no gene match. The length of the CDR3 is 14 residues. CDR3 amino acids: CASSRDSTTGELFF. CDR3 nucleotide sequence: TGTGCCAGCAGCCGGGACAGCACCACCGGGGAGCTGTTTTTT.

V is TRBV2 and J is TRBJ1-5; no definite D call. V lost 7 bases, J lost 6 bases, and 16 bases lay in between. The CDR3 extends over 14 amino acids. Germline CDR1 reads SNHLY; CDR2 reads FYNNEI. This CDR3 is CASTRAVAGQPQHF. In DNA form, the CDR3 reads TGTGCCAGCACGAGGGCCGTCGCTGGTCAGCCCCAGCATTTT.

The chain combines TRBV6-4 with TRBJ2-1, with 9 bases matching TRBD2. V was pared by 2 bases and J by 0 bases, with 14 bases of the junction left unmatched. The CDR3 spans 20 residues. Germline-derived CDR1 and CDR2 are MRHNA and SNTAGT. The DNA of the CDR3 is TGTGCCAGCAGTGACCCCCCGGTAGCGGGGGCCCTGAGCTCCTACAATGAGCAGTTCTTC. Residues: CASSDPPVAGALSSYNEQFF.

This clone occurred a few times. The V call is TRBV6-5, the J call TRBJ1-2; 8 nucleotides align to TRBD1. J lost 4 bases, V lost 5 bases, and 3 bases had no gene match. The CDR3 is 13 amino acids. Per the germline V gene, CDR1 is MNHEY and CDR2 is SVGAGI. CDR3: CASSDRGGYGYTF. The DNA of the CDR3 is TGTGCCAGCAGTGACAGGGGAGGCTATGGCTACACCTTC.

This clone was seen once. The rearrangement joins TRBV27 to TRBJ2-7, with 8 nucleotides matching TRBD1. This CDR3 is 14 amino acids long. V shed 6 bases, J shed 7 bases, and the junction held 11 bases outside the gene matches. Germline V gene lookup returns CDR1 MNHEY and CDR2 SMNVEV (reference sequence). CDR3 nucleotide sequence: TGTGCCAGCAGGGGGACAGGAGAACTACGAGAGCAGTACTTC. Protein: CASRGTGELREQYF.

The chain joins TRBV28 to TRBJ1-5, with unresolved D. V lost 7 bases and J lost 3, with 22 bases in between. Germline assignment: CDR1 MDHEN and CDR2 SYDVKM. This CDR3 is built from 17 residues. The CDR3 DNA follows: TGTGCCAGCACCCTCCTTCCCCAGTGGCAAGACAATCAGCCCCAGCATTTT. Its protein product is CASTLLPQWQDNQPQHF.

The rearrangement joins TRBV4-2 to TRBJ1-4; weak D call: TRBD1 (6 bases). The germline V gene has CDR1 LGHNA and CDR2 YNFKEQ. V lost 1 base and J lost 5, with 14 bases in between. CDR3 size: 16 residues. The CDR3, as DNA: TGTGCCAGCAGCCAAGGGAGCAGACAGGAAAATGAAAAACTGTTTTTT. Translation: CASSQGSRQENEKLFF.

The chain is built from TRBV21-1 and TRBJ1-5; the table's D call, TRBD1, was not checked against the DNA. TRBV21-1 is a documented pseudogene. This CDR3 contains 14 residues. The CDR3 sequence is CASRQGVGNQPQHF. The CDR3, as DNA: TGTGCCAGCAGACAGGGCGTCGGCAATCAGCCCCAGCATTTT.

The chain recombines TRBV29-1 with TRBJ2-7; 13 nucleotides align to TRBD2. This CDR3 comprises 15 residues. The germline gives CDR1 SQVTM, CDR2 ANQGSEA. With 3 bases clipped from V and 5 bases from J, the junction kept 7 bases outside the gene matches. Written as DNA, the CDR3 is TGCAGCGTTGAGCAGGGCGGACTAGCGGGGGACGAGCAGTACTTC. This gives the protein CSVEQGGLAGDEQYF.

The chain is built from TRBV10-1 and TRBJ2-5; possible D gene TRBD1, 6 bases. Germline V gene sequence: CDR1 WNHNN, CDR2 SYGVQD (reference sequence). This CDR3 is built from 12 residues. V lost 2 bases and J lost 10, with 11 bases in between. The CDR3 coding sequence is TGCGCCAGCAGTGAGACAGGGAGCGGCCAGTACTTC. This encodes CASSETGSGQYF.

The V and J genes are TRBV10-3 and TRBJ1-2, with TRBD1 matching 9 bases. The germline V gene has CDR1 ENHRY and CDR2 SYGVKD. This CDR3 region has 16 residues. V shed 7 bases and J 4 bases; nucleotides not matched to a gene: 13. The CDR3 protein is CAITRDRDSYGYGYTF. Here the CDR3 DNA reads TGTGCCATCACCCGGGACAGGGATTCGTATGGCTATGGCTACACCTTC.

The chain has TRBV5-6 and TRBJ2-5; D is unresolved. The CDR3 has 12 residues. The germline V gene encodes CDR1 SGHDT and CDR2 YYEEEE. V shed 3 bases and J shed 8 bases, with 11 bases lying between them. The DNA of the CDR3 is TGTGCCAGCAGCTCTTTCTTATATACCCAGTACTTC. Translated, it gives CASSSFLYTQYF.

The J gene is TRBJ2-5, the V gene TRBV5-6, with 9 bases fitting TRBD2. The ends lost 4 bases at V and 3 bases at J; junction bases unmatched: 4. The germline V gene has CDR1 SGHDT and CDR2 YYEEEE. The CDR3 is 14 amino acids. The CDR3 here is CASSMTSGEETQYF. DNA for the CDR3: TGTGCCAGCAGCATGACTAGCGGAGAAGAGACCCAGTACTTC.

The CDR3 bases are TGTGCCAGCAGCTTAGGCGGTGGAAAACCAGGGCTGGGGCAGTACTTC. It yields the protein CASSLGGGKPGLGQYF. The genes are TRBV11-2 and TRBJ2-7, with D possibly being TRBD1 (5 bases). CDR1 and CDR2 (germline): SGHAT, FQNNGV. Trimming pared 1 base from V and 9 bases from J, leaving 22 bases between. The CDR3 has 16 amino acids.